One TCR beta chain is described in this entry. What it binds is not known. Every donor provided one heparinised blood draw, which averaged about 110 mL. This sample is drawn from a study of beta chain features in type 1 diabetes. General study findings and limits: Type 1 diabetes patients had moderately but significantly shorter TCRB CDR3s in all four CD4+ subsets. There were fewer insertions and more deletions at the VDJ junctions of type 1 diabetes patients. Sequencing of cDNA might inflate the share of cells that strongly express TCR.

Germline V gene data show CDR1 as SGDLS and CDR2 as YYNGEE. V shed 4 bases and J shed 4 bases, with 15 bases lying between them. The CDR3 totals 15 residues. The investigators reverse transcribed all of the isolated RNA, so they sequenced expressed TCRB transcripts. Sequenced by immunoSEQ multiplex PCR; TCRdb stores in-frame clones only, minus some. The sample yields roughly 230,000 clones, more than 9% seen once. Sample: naive CD4+ T cells from blood. The sequence was obtained from a woman younger than 30 in good health. The chain carries TRBV9 and TRBJ2-1; TRBD2 might be the D (5 bases). CDR3 loop: CASSPLSGIYNEQFF. CDR3 in DNA: TGTGCCAGCAGCCCGTTGTCCGGGATATACAATGAGCAGTTCTTC.